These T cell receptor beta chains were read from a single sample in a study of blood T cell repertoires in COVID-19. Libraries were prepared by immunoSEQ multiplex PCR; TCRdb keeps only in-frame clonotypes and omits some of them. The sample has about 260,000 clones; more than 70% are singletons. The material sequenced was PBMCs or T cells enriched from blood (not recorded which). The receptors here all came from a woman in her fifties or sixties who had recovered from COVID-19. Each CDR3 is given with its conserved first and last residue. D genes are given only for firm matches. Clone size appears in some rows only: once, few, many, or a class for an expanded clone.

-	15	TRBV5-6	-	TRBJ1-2	TGTGCCAGCAGCTTGGGACAGTACCGGAGCGATGGCTACACCTTC	CASSLGQYRSDGYTF
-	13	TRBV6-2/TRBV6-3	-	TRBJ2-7	TGTGCCAGCAGTTTTGCGGCCTTCTACGAGCAGTACTTC	CASSFAAFYEQYF
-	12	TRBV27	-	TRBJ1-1	TGTGCCAGCAAAGGGGGTTGGACTGAAGCTTTCTTT	CASKGGWTEAFF
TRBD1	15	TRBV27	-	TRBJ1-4	TGTGCCAGCAGGCGCACGGGACAGAGAATAGAAAAACTGTTTTTT	CASRRTGQRIEKLFF
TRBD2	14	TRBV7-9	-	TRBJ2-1	TGTGCCACCCTTGAGGGACTAGCTGGAAATGAGCAGTTCTTC	CATLEGLAGNEQFF
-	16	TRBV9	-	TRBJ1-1	TGTGCCAGCAGCGTAGGCGGGGGGGTTACCAACACTGAAGCTTTCTTT	CASSVGGGVTNTEAFF
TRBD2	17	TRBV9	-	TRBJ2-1	TGTGCCAGCACCTTGAGGGAGGGGCGAGTACCCTACAATGAGCAGTTCTTC	CASTLREGRVPYNEQFF
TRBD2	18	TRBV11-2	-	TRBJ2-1	TGTGCCAGCAGCTTACAACTAGCGGGATCCCGCTCCTACAATGAGCAGTTCTTC	CASSLQLAGSRSYNEQFF
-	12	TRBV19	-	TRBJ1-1	TGTGCCAGTACCCAGGTCGGGGGGTTGGCTTTCTTT	CASTQVGGLAFF
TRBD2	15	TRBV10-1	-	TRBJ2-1	TGCGCCAGCAGTGTGGAGCAGCGGGAGCAGGAGGAGCAGTTCTTC	CASSVEQREQEEQFF
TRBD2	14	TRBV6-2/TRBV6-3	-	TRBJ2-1	TGTGCCAGCAGTTGGACTAGCGGGGAAACAATACAGTTCTTC	CASSWTSGETIQFF
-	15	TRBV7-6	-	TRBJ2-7	TGTGCCAGCAGCTTAGCACCAGGGGCCTCCTACGAGCAGTACTTC	CASSLAPGASYEQYF
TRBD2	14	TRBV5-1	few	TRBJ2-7	TGCGCCAGCAGTCGACTAGCGGGGGTGGATGAGCAGTACTTC	CASSRLAGVDEQYF
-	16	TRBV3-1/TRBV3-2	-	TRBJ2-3	TGTGCCAGCAGCCGGAGGGGGGGCGGGGTCACAGATACGCAGTATTTT	CASSRRGGGVTDTQYF
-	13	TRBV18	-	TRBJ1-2	TGTGCCAGCTCCCCGGAGGGGAACTATGGCTACACCTTC	CASSPEGNYGYTF
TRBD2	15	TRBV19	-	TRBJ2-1	TGTGCCAGTAGTACTCGGACTAGCGGGAGTAATGAGCAGTTCTTC	CASSTRTSGSNEQFF
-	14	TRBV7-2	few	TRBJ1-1	TGTGCCAGCAGCCCAGGCAGGGGAGCCTTTGAAGCTTTCTTT	CASSPGRGAFEAFF
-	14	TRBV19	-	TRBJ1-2	TGTGCCAGTAGTATAGAGGCAGGGAACTATGGCTACACCTTC	CASSIEAGNYGYTF
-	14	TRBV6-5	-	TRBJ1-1	TGTGCCAGCACGGTGCGGGAAGGGAACACTGAAGCTTTCTTT	CASTVREGNTEAFF
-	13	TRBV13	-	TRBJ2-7	TGTGCCAGCAACCTCAATCGGGGCTACGAGCAGTACTTC	CASNLNRGYEQYF
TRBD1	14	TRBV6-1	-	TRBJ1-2	TGTGCCAGCAGTGACCCGGGACAGACTTATGGCTACACCTTC	CASSDPGQTYGYTF
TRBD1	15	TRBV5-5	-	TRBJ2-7	TGTGCCAGCAGCCCGGGGTTAACCCAGGGGGACGAGCAGTACTTC	CASSPGLTQGDEQYF
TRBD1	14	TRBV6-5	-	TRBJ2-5	TGTGCCAGCAGTCTAGACAGGGGGCGAGAGACCCAGTACTTC	CASSLDRGRETQYF
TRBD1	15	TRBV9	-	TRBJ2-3	TGTGCCAGCAGCGTGGGACAGGGGCTGTCAGATACGCAGTATTTT	CASSVGQGLSDTQYF
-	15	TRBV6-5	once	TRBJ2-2	TGTGCCAGCAGTTATAAGACAGGCTCCACCGGGGAGCTGTTTTTT	CASSYKTGSTGELFF
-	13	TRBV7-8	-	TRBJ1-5	TGTGCCAGCAGCCGACTTAGCGATCAGCCCCAGCATTTT	CASSRLSDQPQHF
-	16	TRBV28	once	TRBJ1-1	TGTGCCAGCAGTTTAGGCTTAGGATCCCGGAGAACTGAAGCTTTCTTT	CASSLGLGSRRTEAFF
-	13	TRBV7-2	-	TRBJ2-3	TGTGCCAGCAGCGCCCTACAGGCAGATACGCAGTATTTT	CASSALQADTQYF
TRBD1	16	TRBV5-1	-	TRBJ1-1	TGCGCCAGCAGCCTGGCCCTACAGGGGGCGCTCACTGAAGCTTTCTTT	CASSLALQGALTEAFF
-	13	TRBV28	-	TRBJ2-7	TGTGCCAGCAGTTTTAGCAGGGACTACGAGCAGTACTTC	CASSFSRDYEQYF